One and the same sample provided the 13 T cell receptor beta chains below, sequenced in a study of blood T cells in healthy people across ages. Combining a sample-barcoded 5' primer with a J-beta primer mix, a second PCR ran for 7 to 11 cycles. TCRdb reprocessed the 5' RACE reads with MiXCR, giving one entry per CDR3 protein. The sample holds around 1,800,000 distinct CDR3 sequences, roughly 43% seen once. Sequences were obtained from blood. These receptors were obtained from a human donor in good health.

In its sample, this clonotype was seen a few times. The V call is TRBV7-6, the J call TRBJ1-4; no definite D call. The V gene's germline CDR1 is SGHVS and CDR2 FNYEAQ. Trimming shortened V by 5 bases and J by 7 bases, and 17 bases separated the two germline ends. The CDR3 spans 15 residues. This CDR3 reads CASSPRRGEREKLFF. Here the CDR3 DNA reads TGTGCCAGCAGCCCTAGACGAGGAGAACGTGAAAAACTGTTTTTT.

The chain has TRBV7-2 and TRBJ2-1; 7 bases line up with TRBD1. Trimming at V came to 7 bases and at J to 2 bases, leaving 5 bases not matched to a gene. Germline V gene lookup returns CDR1 SGHTA and CDR2 FQGNSA. CDR3 length: 14 residues. The DNA of the CDR3 is TGTGCCAGCATCGCGACAGGGCCCTACAATGAGCAGTTCTTC. It specifies CASIATGPYNEQFF.

On this clonotype itself: A read error may account for a junction end that differs from germline. The chain joins TRBV5-1 to TRBJ1-2; maybe TRBD1 (5 bases). This CDR3 contains 16 residues. The V gene's germline CDR1 is SGHRS and CDR2 YFSETQ. The CDR3 region has the DNA TGCGCCAGCAGCTTGGTTCAGGGACTAACTAACTATGACTACACCTTC. Translating it yields CASSLVQGLTNYDYTF.

The rearrangement links TRBV12-3 or TRBV12-4 to TRBJ1-1, with 9 bases aligning to TRBD1. The trim removed 6 bases at V and 0 bases at J, leaving 14 bases unmatched. The CDR3 is made up of 18 amino acids. This CDR3 is CASRSDDRTGVLNTEAFF. Written as DNA, the CDR3 is TGTGCCAGCAGATCGGATGATAGGACAGGGGTCTTGAACACTGAAGCTTTCTTT.

The chain recombines TRBV7-2 with TRBJ2-7; D not resolved. CDR1 and CDR2 from the germline V gene are SGHTA and FQGNSA. There are 15 residues in the CDR3. The V end was cut by 5 bases, the J end by 2 bases, with 16 bases between. CDR3 sequence: CASSARTLSPYEQYF. The CDR3, as DNA: TGTGCCAGCAGCGCCCGGACCCTGAGTCCCTACGAGCAGTACTTC.

This clonotype was observed a few times. The chain couples TRBV20-1 to TRBJ2-4; weak D call: TRBD1 (6 bases). The CDR3 extends over 14 amino acids. Germline V CDR1 and CDR2: DFQATT, SNEGSKA (reference sequence). V lost 2 bases and J 2 bases, leaving 10 bases between the germline ends. The chain's CDR3 is CSARTGTPKNIQYF. CDR3 nucleotides: TGCAGTGCTAGAACAGGGACCCCCAAAAACATTCAGTACTTC.

This clonotype was counted only a few times. This chain connects TRBV10-3 to TRBJ2-7, with D perhaps given as TRBD1 or TRBD2 (6 bases each). The V end lost 6 bases, the J end lost 2 bases, and 14 bases lay between the germline ends. CDR1 is ENHRY and CDR2 is SYGVKD in the germline V gene. This CDR3 contains 14 residues. CDR3 DNA sequence: TGTGCCATCAGGGGAACAGGGAGGACCTACGAGCAGTACTTC. It specifies CAIRGTGRTYEQYF.

J is TRBJ2-3 and V is TRBV29-1; D call uncertain. The CDR3 covers 12 residues. Germline V CDR1 and CDR2: SQVTM, ANQGSEA. CDR3 residues: CSAINPTDTQYF. The CDR3 bases are TGCAGTGCGATAAACCCGACGGATACGCAGTATTTT.

With regard to this clonotype: No conserved phenylalanine or tryptophan ends this CDR3, so it is likely a read error. V gene TRBV9 combines with J gene TRBJ1-2, with D hard to call. V lost 8 bases and J 7 bases, leaving 21 bases between the germline ends. The CDR3 length is 14 residues. Germline V gene lookup returns CDR1 SGDLS and CDR2 YYNGEE. CDR3 coding DNA: TGTGCCAGTAGCCCCTCGAGTTTGGGTGTTGGCTACACCGTC. This gives the protein CASSPSSLGVGYTV.

This clonotype has at least ten counts. The genes are TRBV7-2 and TRBJ2-5, with a weak D call TRBD2 (6 bases). The V and J ends lost 1 base and 3 bases respectively, with 6 bases between them. The CDR3 is 13 amino acids. Germline loops: CDR1 SGHTA, CDR2 FQGNSA. Here the CDR3 reads CASSLVAEETQYF. The CDR3 nucleotides read TGTGCCAGCAGCTTAGTAGCGGAAGAGACCCAGTACTTC.

CDR3: CASSQEGLGDTEAFF. The CDR3 DNA is TGTGCCAGCAGCCAAGAGGGTTTGGGTGACACTGAAGCTTTCTTT. The chain employs TRBV4-2 and TRBJ1-1; the D is unclear. The ends were cut back, 0 bases at V and 3 bases at J, with 11 bases in the middle. CDR1 LGHNA and CDR2 YNFKEQ come from the germline V gene. This CDR3 contains 15 residues.

J is TRBJ2-1 and V is TRBV2; 9 bases agree with TRBD1. The J call is uncertain, as TRBJ2-7 better fits the DNA end. Germline lookup yields CDR1 SNHLY and CDR2 FYNNEI. The CDR3 runs 15 residues. Written as DNA, the CDR3 is TGTGCCAGCAGTGGGACAGGGGAAGGCGTTGACGAGCAGTACTTC. This translates into CASSGTGEGVDEQYF.

This clonotype has more than one count but fewer than ten. J is TRBJ2-7 and V is TRBV6-1; 8 positions match TRBD1. Germline CDR1 is MNHNS and CDR2 is SASEGT. The CDR3 is 15 residues long. V lost 6 bases, J lost 3 bases, and 10 bases stayed unmatched. The CDR3 sequence: CASRADRGGGYEQYF. CDR3 bases: TGTGCCAGCAGGGCCGACAGGGGTGGAGGCTACGAGCAGTACTTC.